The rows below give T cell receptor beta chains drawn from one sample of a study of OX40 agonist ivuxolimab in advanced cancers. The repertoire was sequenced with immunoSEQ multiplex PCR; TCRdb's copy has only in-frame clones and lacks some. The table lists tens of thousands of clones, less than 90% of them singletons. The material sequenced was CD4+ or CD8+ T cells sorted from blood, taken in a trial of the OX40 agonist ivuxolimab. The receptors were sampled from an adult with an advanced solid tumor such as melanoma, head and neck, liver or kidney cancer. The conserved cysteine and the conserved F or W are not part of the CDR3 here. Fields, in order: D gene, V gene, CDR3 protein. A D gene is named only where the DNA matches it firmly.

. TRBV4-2 ASSQGTPQSSYEQY
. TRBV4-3 ASSQDWSRGTEAF
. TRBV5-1 ASREGGQETQY
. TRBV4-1 ASSQVLRAGNYGYT
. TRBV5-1 ASSLGGAGGVSTDTQY
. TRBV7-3 ASSLELRTEAF
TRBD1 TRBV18 ASSGTDSYEQY
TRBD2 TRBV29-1 SVEDSGVYNEQF
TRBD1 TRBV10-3 AIGTRQGVNTEAF
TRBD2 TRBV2 ASEGLAGTGEQY
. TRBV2 ASSARTTNEKLF
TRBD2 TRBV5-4 ASSRGLAYEQF
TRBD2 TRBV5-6 ASRWRGGPNEQF
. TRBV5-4 ASRLQGTETQY
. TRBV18 ASSPGGGQPQH
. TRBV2 ACSGGIDYNSPLH
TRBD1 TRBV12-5 ASSGTGKNTIY
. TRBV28 ASRQGSIYSNQPQH
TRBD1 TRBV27 ASSLSGTGVRYT
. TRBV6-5 ASSYEKPYGYT
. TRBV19 ASSITGNTGELF
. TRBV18 ASSRAYQETQY
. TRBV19 ASSNPTIQETQY
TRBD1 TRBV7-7 ASSPKPDRTWETQY
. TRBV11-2 ASSSTTPRFV
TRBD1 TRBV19 ASSESGTGGREQY
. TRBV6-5 ASSFGDAYEQY
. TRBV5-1 ASSGHREDEKLF
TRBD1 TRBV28 ASSTSDRAEY
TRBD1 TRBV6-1 AAQDGDRGYEQY
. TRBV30 AWRDTYSYGYT
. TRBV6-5 ASSNPAEEAF
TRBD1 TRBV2 ASSDLDRVYNEQF
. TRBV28 ASSLNSSPLH
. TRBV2 ASSYQETQY
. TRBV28 ASNPSARSPLH
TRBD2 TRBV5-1 ASSLVLMGLAVGAGYNEQF
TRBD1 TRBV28 ASSLFRGSNNSPLH
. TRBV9 ASSVGGPSREACQPQH
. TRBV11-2 ASSPRTDSYEQY
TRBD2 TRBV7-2 ASSRLAGGGTDTQY
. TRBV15 ATSRDKNTEAF
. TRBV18 ASSPIGSPLAGELF
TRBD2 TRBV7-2 ASSLRASGTETQY
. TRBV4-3 ASSQEATGRGYT
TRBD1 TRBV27 ASRTFRWDRSNYGYT
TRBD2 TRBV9 ASSVERSGGPYNEQF
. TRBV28 ASSGATELQETQY
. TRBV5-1 ASSFSPDEKLF
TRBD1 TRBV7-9 AIQGAPGTDTQY
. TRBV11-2 ASSRGGTALVEQF
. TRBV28 ASSPTGSLSTDTQY
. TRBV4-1 ASSQGGGQGGQPQH
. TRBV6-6 ASTANYGYT
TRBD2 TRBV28 ASSSRLAGSEPLDNEQF